Shown below are 17 T cell receptor beta chains from a single sample sequenced in a study of OX40 agonist ivuxolimab in advanced cancers. Sequenced by immunoSEQ multiplex PCR; TCRdb stores in-frame clones only, minus some. The data show around 70,000 clones, about 82% seen once. This specimen was CD4+ or CD8+ T cells sorted from blood, taken in a trial of the OX40 agonist ivuxolimab. The receptor set was obtained from an adult with an advanced solid tumor such as melanoma, head and neck, liver or kidney cancer.

The chain joins TRBV7-6 to TRBJ2-5; possibly TRBD1 for D (5 bases). The CDR3 runs to 13 residues. CDR1 is SGHVS, CDR2 FNYEAQ, per germline. V was trimmed by 2 bases and J by 5 bases, leaving 9 bases between them. In nucleotides, the CDR3 is TGTGCCAGCAGCTTAATGTCAGGGGAGACCCAGTACTTC. Its protein is CASSLMSGETQYF.

The V call is TRBV7-2, the J call TRBJ1-5, with a possible D match to TRBD1 (5 bases). The V gene's germline CDR1 is SGHTA and CDR2 FQGNSA. V dropped 2 bases and J dropped 7 bases, with 12 bases sitting between them. The CDR3 spans 14 residues. In DNA, the CDR3 is TGTGCCAGCAGCTTAAACGGGGGGGACCAGCCCCAGCATTTT. This sequence encodes CASSLNGGDQPQHF.

This clone has a handful of counts. The rearrangement uses TRBV6-5 and TRBJ1-2; D may be TRBD1 (5 bases). The ends were cut back, 4 bases at V and 4 bases at J, with 16 bases in the middle. CDR1 and CDR2 (germline): MNHEY, SVGAGI. The CDR3 has 15 amino acids. In DNA form, the CDR3 reads TGTGCCAGCAGTTCCACCCTGGGGACTTTCTATGGCTACACCTTC. Residues: CASSSTLGTFYGYTF.

The CDR3 DNA is TGTGCCACCAGCCCGGACAGAGCGAACACCGGGGAGCTGTTTTTT. Protein sequence: CATSPDRANTGELFF. The genes are TRBV15 and TRBJ2-2; weak D call: TRBD1 (6 bases). In germline, CDR1 is LNHNV, CDR2 YYDKDF (reference sequence). Deletions cut 5 bases from V and 0 bases from J, with 10 bases between. The CDR3 is 15 residues long.

The V gene is TRBV9, the J gene TRBJ2-2, with 11 nucleotides matching TRBD1. The CDR3 is 16 residues long. Looked up from germline, CDR1 is SGDLS and CDR2 is YYNGEE. Unmatched junction bases numbered 9, after V lost 4 bases and J lost 7 bases. The CDR3 protein is CASSTRTGGEVGELFF. In DNA, the CDR3 is TGTGCCAGCAGCACCCGGACAGGGGGCGAAGTCGGGGAGCTGTTTTTT.

The chain joins TRBV4-1 to TRBJ2-5; 11 bases fit TRBD2. This CDR3 is built from 18 residues. V shed 2 bases, J shed 4 bases, and the junction held 12 bases outside the gene matches. Germline CDR1 reads MGHRA; CDR2 reads YSYEKL. The CDR3 DNA is TGCGCCAGCAGCCAACCTTTTCTTAGCGGGAGGGCCTTAGAGACCCAGTACTTC. This sequence encodes CASSQPFLSGRALETQYF.

J is TRBJ2-1 and V is TRBV7-3; D is perhaps TRBD2 (7 bases). The CDR3 is made up of 16 amino acids. V was clipped by 4 bases and J by 0 bases, with 13 bases between them. Germline V gene data show CDR1 as SGHTA and CDR2 as FQGTGA. This CDR3 reads CASSSRGAASYNEQFF. The CDR3 DNA follows: TGTGCCAGCAGCTCCCGGGGGGCGGCCTCCTACAATGAGCAGTTCTTC.

This clone was picked up one time. The V call is TRBV7-8, the J call TRBJ1-6; 8 nucleotides align to TRBD1. CDR1 and CDR2 from the germline V gene are SGHVS and FQNEAQ. With V trimmed by 5 bases and J by 6 bases, 6 bases remained unmatched. The length of the CDR3 is 15 residues. The CDR3, as DNA: TGTGCCAGCAGCCCAGGACAGGGTTTTAATTCACCCCTCCACTTT. The encoded protein is CASSPGQGFNSPLHF.

This clone was seen only once. The chain has TRBV27 and TRBJ1-2, with 9 bases that match TRBD1. V was clipped by 6 bases and J by 8 bases; unmatched bases: 7. This CDR3 comprises 13 residues. CDR1 and CDR2 (germline): MNHEY, SMNVEV (reference sequence). The CDR3 sequence: CASSTGGARGYTF. The CDR3 DNA sequence: TGTGCCAGCAGCACAGGGGGCGCGAGGGGCTACACCTTC.

The CDR3 loop reads CASSLASASYEQYF. CDR3 DNA: TGTGCCAGCAGCTTAGCTAGCGCATCCTACGAGCAGTACTTC. The V and J genes are TRBV7-9 and TRBJ2-5, with D perhaps TRBD2 (5 bases). The DNA end favors TRBJ2-7, so the J call may be wrong. The CDR3 totals 14 residues. Germline CDR1 is SEHNR and CDR2 is FQNEAQ (reference sequence).

The chain combines TRBV9 with TRBJ1-2; TRBD1 agrees at 9 bases. The trim removed 3 bases at V and 1 base at J, leaving 10 bases unmatched. Germline V gives CDR1 SGDLS, CDR2 YYNGEE. The CDR3 totals 17 residues. The CDR3, as DNA: TGTGCCAGCAGCGCGATCCGACAGGGGGGTTTTAACTATGGCTACACCTTC. This codes for CASSAIRQGGFNYGYTF.

V and J are TRBV2 and TRBJ2-7; 7 bases map to TRBD2. CDR1 and CDR2 from the germline V gene are SNHLY and FYNNEI. The trim removed 3 bases at V and 9 bases at J, leaving 14 bases unmatched. The length of the CDR3 is 15 residues. CDR3 coding DNA: TGTGCCAGCAGTGAGACCGGGGGGAGTAGAAAGTGGCAGTACTTC. It codes for CASSETGGSRKWQYF.

This chain's CDR3 is CASSQGVSGGADYGYTF. CDR3 bases: TGCGCCAGCAGCCAAGGGGTGTCAGGGGGCGCTGACTATGGCTACACCTTC. This chain joins TRBV4-1 and TRBJ1-2; TRBD1 agrees at 8 bases. The V gene end was trimmed by 1 base and the J gene end by 3 bases; junction bases not matched to a gene: 10. CDR3 length: 17 residues. Germline loops: CDR1 MGHRA, CDR2 YSYEKL.

The rearrangement joins TRBV6-1 to TRBJ2-1; D ambiguous. CDR3 size: 13 residues. Germline-derived CDR1 and CDR2 are MNHNS and SASEGT. V lost 6 bases to trimming and J lost 4 bases, with 10 bases between them. The CDR3, as DNA: TGTGCCAGCAGGACGGATTCTTACAATGAGCAGTTCTTC. Protein: CASRTDSYNEQFF.

The chain is built from TRBV28 and TRBJ2-3; no clear D gene. Germline-derived CDR1 and CDR2 are MDHEN and SYDVKM. The germline V and J ends were trimmed by 4 bases and 0 bases, with 14 bases remaining between them. This CDR3 is built from 16 residues. In nucleotides, the CDR3 is TGTGCCAGCAGTTCCCCCGCAGGAGCTAGCACAGATACGCAGTATTTT. Translated: CASSSPAGASTDTQYF.

The CDR3 DNA reads as TGTGCCAGCAGCGGGACACCAGACACTGAAGCTTTCTTT. This translates into CASSGTPDTEAFF. The chain couples TRBV2 to TRBJ1-1; D may be TRBD1 (6 bases). V lost 6 bases and J lost 3, with 11 bases in between. The length of the CDR3 is 13 residues. Germline CDR1 reads SNHLY; CDR2 reads FYNNEI.

The rearrangement joins TRBV27 to TRBJ1-6, with 10 positions matching TRBD1. This CDR3 has 17 amino acids. V shed 0 bases and J 8 bases; nucleotides not matched to a gene: 7. CDR1 is MNHEY, CDR2 SMNVEV, per germline (reference sequence). In nucleotides, the CDR3 is TGTGCCAGCAGTTTATCCGTGACAGGGGGCTTTTATTCACCCCTCCACTTT. It yields the protein CASSLSVTGGFYSPLHF.